The rows below give T cell receptor beta chains drawn from one sample of a study of CD8 T cells in Susac syndrome. In TCRdb, the immunoSEQ multiplex PCR reads were re-called with MiXCR into one record per CDR3 protein. The top ten hold about 0.18% of the sample, which has roughly 150,000 distinct CDR3 sequences, roughly 94% seen once. Material for sequencing was CD8+ T cells from PBMCs. The receptors were sampled from a human donor with Susac syndrome. Both conserved end residues are part of each CDR3. The D gene is left open where the match is weak. Expanded clones are given a class, and other clones once, few, many or no size at all.

j_call clone_size d_call v_call cdr3_aa cdr3_nt
TRBJ2-1 once TRBD2 TRBV6-5 CASSWAGGRSYNEQFF TGTGCCAGCAGTTGGGCGGGAGGGAGGTCCTACAATGAGCAGTTCTTC
TRBJ2-1 . . TRBV25-1 CASSLQGRPEQFF TGTGCCAGCAGCTTGCAGGGTCGTCCTGAGCAGTTCTTC
TRBJ2-7 . TRBD1 TRBV29-1 CSAARGYEQYF TGCAGCGCAGCCAGGGGGTACGAGCAGTACTTC
TRBJ1-1 . . TRBV5-6 CASSLSLTGAEAFF TGTGCCAGCAGCTTGTCGTTAACAGGAGCTGAAGCTTTCTTT
TRBJ1-2 . . TRBV6-6 CASSYPRDRRGYTF TGTGCCAGCAGTTACCCGAGAGACAGACGGGGCTACACCTTC
TRBJ2-6 . . TRBV29-1 CSVLGGSGANVLTF TGCAGCGTTCTGGGGGGCTCTGGGGCCAACGTCCTGACTTTC
TRBJ2-3 . TRBD2 TRBV3-1 CASSQVAGGGTQYF TGTGCCAGCAGCCAAGTAGCGGGAGGAGGTACGCAGTATTTT
TRBJ2-1 . . TRBV11-2 CASSPSSQGLGVEQFF TGTGCCAGCAGCCCGAGTTCTCAGGGGCTGGGAGTTGAGCAGTTCTTC
TRBJ2-1 . . TRBV13 CASSRDLNEQFF TGTGCCAGCAGCAGGGACTTAAACGAGCAGTTCTTC
TRBJ1-2 . TRBD1 TRBV11-2 CASSFWGTAEIYGYTF TGTGCCAGCAGCTTTTGGGGGACAGCTGAAATCTATGGCTACACCTTC
TRBJ2-7 . TRBD1 TRBV2 CASTSLVGGGIYEQYF TGTGCCAGCACCTCCCTGGTAGGGGGCGGCATATACGAGCAGTACTTC
TRBJ2-2 . TRBD1 TRBV4-1 CASSGTGGPTGELFF TGCGCCAGCAGCGGGACAGGGGGACCCACCGGGGAGCTGTTTTTT
TRBJ1-5 . . TRBV12-3/TRBV12-4 CASSWGQAINQPQHF TGTGCCAGCAGTTGGGGGCAGGCAATCAATCAGCCCCAGCATTTT
TRBJ2-7 once . TRBV7-9 CASSAPTSHYEQYF TGTGCCAGCAGCGCCCCAACTAGCCACTACGAGCAGTACTTC
TRBJ2-7 once . TRBV12-3/TRBV12-4 CASSHGTGRPYEQYF TGTGCCAGCAGCCATGGGACGGGGCGCCCCTACGAGCAGTACTTC
TRBJ1-5 . . TRBV27 CASSHAWGAGGNQPQHF TGTGCCAGCAGTCACGCCTGGGGGGCGGGGGGGAATCAGCCCCAGCATTTT
TRBJ2-1 . . TRBV12-3/TRBV12-4 CASSSTHDYSYNEQFF TGTGCCAGCAGTTCAACACATGACTACTCCTACAATGAGCAGTTCTTC